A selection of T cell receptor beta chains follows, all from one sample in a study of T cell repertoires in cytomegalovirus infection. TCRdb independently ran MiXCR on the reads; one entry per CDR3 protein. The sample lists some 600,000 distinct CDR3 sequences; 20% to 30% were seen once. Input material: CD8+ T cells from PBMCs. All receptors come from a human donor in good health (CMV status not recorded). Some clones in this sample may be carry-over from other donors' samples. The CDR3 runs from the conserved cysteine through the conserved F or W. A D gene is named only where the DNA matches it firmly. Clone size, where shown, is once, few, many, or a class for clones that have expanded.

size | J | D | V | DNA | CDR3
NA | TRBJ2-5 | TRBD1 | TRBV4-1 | TGCGCCAGCAGCCAGTCAGGACAGGGAAAAGAGACCCAGTACTTC | CASSQSGQGKETQYF
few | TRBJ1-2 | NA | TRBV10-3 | TGTGCCATTTTCCTCGGGGGGAATGGCTACACCTTC | CAIFLGGNGYTF
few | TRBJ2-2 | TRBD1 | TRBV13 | TGTGCCAGCAGCTGGGACAGGGGGCGCGACACCGGGGAGCTGTTTTTT | CASSWDRGRDTGELFF
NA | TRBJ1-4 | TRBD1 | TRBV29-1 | TGCAGCGTTGAAGGGGACAGGGAAACTAATGAAAAACTGTTTTTT | CSVEGDRETNEKLFF
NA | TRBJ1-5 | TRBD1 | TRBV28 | TGTGACAGCAGTTTAAGGGTACAGGGGGGCGTTTATAGCAATCAGCCCCAGCATTTT | CDSSLRVQGGVYSNQPQHF
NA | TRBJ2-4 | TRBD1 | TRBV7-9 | TGTGCCAGCAGCTCAGGTCGGGACAGGGTTGCCAAAAACATTCAGTACTTC | CASSSGRDRVAKNIQYF
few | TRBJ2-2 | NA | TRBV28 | TGTGCCAGCAGTTTGGGAGGTTCTTTGGCCGGGGAGCTGTTTTTT | CASSLGGSLAGELFF
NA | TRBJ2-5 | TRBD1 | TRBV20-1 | TGCAGTGCTAGAGAATGGACAGGAGAGGAGACCCAGTACTTC | CSAREWTGEETQYF
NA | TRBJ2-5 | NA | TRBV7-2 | TGTGCCAGCACCGGGACCGTTGAAGTGGAGACCCAGTACTTC | CASTGTVEVETQYF
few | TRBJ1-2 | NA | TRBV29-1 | TGCAGCGCCGCGGGCAGGAGCTATGGCTACACCTTC | CSAAGRSYGYTF
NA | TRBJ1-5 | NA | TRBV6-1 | TGTGCCAGCAGTGATTCCCAGGGGCGTGAGCCCCAGCATTTT | CASSDSQGREPQHF
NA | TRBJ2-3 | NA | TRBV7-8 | TGTGCCAGCACGGCAGGGGCTTCCCGCACAGATACGCAGTATTTT | CASTAGASRTDTQYF
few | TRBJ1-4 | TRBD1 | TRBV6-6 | TGTGCCAGCAGAACTCGACAGGGGGTGGTTGAAAAACTGTTTTTT | CASRTRQGVVEKLFF
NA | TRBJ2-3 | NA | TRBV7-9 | TGTGCCAGCAGCTTAGTGACGAGACTACCCACAGATACGCAGTATTTT | CASSLVTRLPTDTQYF
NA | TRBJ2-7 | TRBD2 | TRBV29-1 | TGCAGCGTTCTTAGCGGGGACTCCTACGAGCAGTACTTC | CSVLSGDSYEQYF
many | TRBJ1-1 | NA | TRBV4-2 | TGTGCCAGCAGCCAGTGGGGCGAAGAAGCTTTCTTT | CASSQWGEEAFF
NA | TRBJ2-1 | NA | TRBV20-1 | TGCAGTGCTAGGGGGGACTTCAACAATGAGCAGTTCTTC | CSARGDFNNEQFF
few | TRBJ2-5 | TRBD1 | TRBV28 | TGTGCCAGCAGTTTGGACAGGGGTTGGGAGACCCAGTACTTC | CASSLDRGWETQYF
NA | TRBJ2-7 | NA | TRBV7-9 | TGTGCCAGCAGCACCGGGACGATCGTTGACTACGAGCAGTACTTC | CASSTGTIVDYEQYF
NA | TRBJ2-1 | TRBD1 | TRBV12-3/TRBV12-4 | TGTGCCAGCAGTTTCGGGACAGAGACCCTTTACAATGAGCAGTTCTTC | CASSFGTETLYNEQFF
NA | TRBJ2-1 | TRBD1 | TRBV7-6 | TGTGCCAGCAGCTCTACGACAGGGCTCTATGAGCAGTTCTTC | CASSSTTGLYEQFF
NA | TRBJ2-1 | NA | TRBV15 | TGTGCCACCAGCAGAGATAGGCAGGTGGAGCAGTTCTTC | CATSRDRQVEQFF
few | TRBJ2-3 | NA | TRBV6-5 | TGTGCCAGCACTCATGGAGGTTCGACAGATACGCAGTATTTT | CASTHGGSTDTQYF
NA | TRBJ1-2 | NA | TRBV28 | TGTGCCAGCAGGCCGCTGGGGCACTATGGCTACACCTTC | CASRPLGHYGYTF
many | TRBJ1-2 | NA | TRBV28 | TGTGCCAGCAGCTTCAATGGCTACACCTTC | CASSFNGYTF
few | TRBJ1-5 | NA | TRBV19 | TGTGCCAGTAATGATGACGGGGCACCAAATCAGCCCCAGCATTTT | CASNDDGAPNQPQHF
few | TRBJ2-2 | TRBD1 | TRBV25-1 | TGTGCCAGCAGTGAATACTATACAGGGCGACAGGGAGTACACACCGGGGAGCTGTTTTTT | CASSEYYTGRQGVHTGELFF
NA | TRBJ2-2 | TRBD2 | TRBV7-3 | TGTGCCAGCAGCTTGCGGGGGGATGTGGACACCGGGGAGCTGTTTTTT | CASSLRGDVDTGELFF
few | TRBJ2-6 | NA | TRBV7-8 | TGTGCCAGCAGCATCGGGGGTATCTCTGGGGCCAACGTCCTGACTTTC | CASSIGGISGANVLTF
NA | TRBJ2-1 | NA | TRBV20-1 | TGCAGTGCTAGGAGGGATCTTCGCAACAATGAGCAGTTCTTC | CSARRDLRNNEQFF
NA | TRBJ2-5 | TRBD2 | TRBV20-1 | TGCAGTGCGCTGGATAAAGCGGGGGGGCTTTTTGAGACCCAGTACTTC | CSALDKAGGLFETQYF
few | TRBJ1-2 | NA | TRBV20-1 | TGCAGTGCTAGACCCCCGGGAGACTATGGCTACACCTTC | CSARPPGDYGYTF
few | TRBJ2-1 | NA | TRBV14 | TGTGCCAGCAGCCAGGGCAGGGGACTTAACCTAGGGCACAATGAGCAGTTCTTC | CASSQGRGLNLGHNEQFF
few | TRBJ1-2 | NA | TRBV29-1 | TGCAGCGTGGGGACATACGTCTATGGCTACACCTTC | CSVGTYVYGYTF
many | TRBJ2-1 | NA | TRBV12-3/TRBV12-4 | TGTGCCAGCAGTTTACAGGGAATCTACAATGAGCAGTTCTTC | CASSLQGIYNEQFF
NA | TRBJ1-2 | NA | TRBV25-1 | TGTGCCAGCAGTGAGTTCGAAGGGATCGGCTACACCTTC | CASSEFEGIGYTF
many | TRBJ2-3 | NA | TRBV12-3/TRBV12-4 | TGTGCCAGCATCCTCGGGACCGCCACCTCCACAGATACGCAGTATTTT | CASILGTATSTDTQYF
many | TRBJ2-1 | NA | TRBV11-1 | TGTGCCAGCAGCTTCCGCGGACAGTACAATGAGCAGTTCTTC | CASSFRGQYNEQFF
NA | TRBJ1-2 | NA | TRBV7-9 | TGTGCCAGCAGCGCAGACGTATACTATGGCTACACCTTC | CASSADVYYGYTF
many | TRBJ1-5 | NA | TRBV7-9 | TGTGCCAGCAGCTCGGGCAGCAATCAGCCCCAGCATTTT | CASSSGSNQPQHF
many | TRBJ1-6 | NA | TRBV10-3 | TGTGCCATCAGTGCGGACAGAGGGCCACCCCTCCACTTT | CAISADRGPPLHF
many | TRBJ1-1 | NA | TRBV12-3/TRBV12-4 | TGTGCCAGCAGTTTTGGACTCACTGAAGCTTTCTTT | CASSFGLTEAFF
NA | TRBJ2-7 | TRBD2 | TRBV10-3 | TGTGCCATCAGGGTAGCGGGGTTTTCCTACGAGCAGTACTTC | CAIRVAGFSYEQYF
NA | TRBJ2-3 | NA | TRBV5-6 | TGTGCCAGCAGCCGATTCACAGATACGCAGTATTTT | CASSRFTDTQYF
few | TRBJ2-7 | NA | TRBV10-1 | TGCGCCAGCAGTGATACCCGCTCCTACGAGCAGTACTTC | CASSDTRSYEQYF
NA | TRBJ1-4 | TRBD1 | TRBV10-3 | TGTGCCATCGGCTCGGACAGGGCTGAAAAACTGTTTTTT | CAIGSDRAEKLFF
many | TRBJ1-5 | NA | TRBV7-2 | TGTGCCAGCAGCCCCCGAGGTCGGGGTATTCAGCCCCAGCATTTT | CASSPRGRGIQPQHF
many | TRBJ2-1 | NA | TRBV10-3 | TGTGCCATCAGTGATTCGAGACCCAAAAAGGATGAGCAGTTCTTC | CAISDSRPKKDEQFF
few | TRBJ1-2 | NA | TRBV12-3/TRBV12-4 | TGTGCCAGCAGTTTAGTGGGCCTTGGCTACACCTTC | CASSLVGLGYTF
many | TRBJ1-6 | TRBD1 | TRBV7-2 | TGTGCCAGCAGCTTATTGTACCGGACAGGGGGCGTCAATTCACCCCTCCACTTT | CASSLLYRTGGVNSPLHF
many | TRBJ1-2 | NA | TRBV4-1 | TGCGCCAGCAGCCAAGACAGCCTCTATGGCTACACCTTC | CASSQDSLYGYTF
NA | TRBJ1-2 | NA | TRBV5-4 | TGTGCCAGCAGTCAAGCCCTCAACGCTGCGGGGGATGGCTACACCTTC | CASSQALNAAGDGYTF
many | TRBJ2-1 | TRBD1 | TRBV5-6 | TGTGCCAGCAGCCCGGACAGGGTACGCTACAATGAGCAGTTCTTC | CASSPDRVRYNEQFF
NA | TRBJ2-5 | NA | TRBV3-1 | NA | CASSLDYFGETQYF
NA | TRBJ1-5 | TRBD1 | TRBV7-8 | TGTGCCAGCAGCCCCGGGACAGGGGGCTTGTATAGCAATCAGCCCCAGCATTTT | CASSPGTGGLYSNQPQHF
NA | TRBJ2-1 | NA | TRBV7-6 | TGTGCCAGCAGCGCCATCGGACGGAACAATGAGCAGTTCTTC | CASSAIGRNNEQFF
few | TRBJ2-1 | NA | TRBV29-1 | TGCAGCGTTCAGGGGAGCTCCTACAATGAGCAGTTCTTC | CSVQGSSYNEQFF